These 21 T cell receptor beta chains came from one sample sequenced in a study of OX40 agonist ivuxolimab in advanced cancers. Profiled with immunoSEQ multiplex PCR; TCRdb holds only in-frame clones, not every one. The sample records roughly 56,000 clones, roughly three quarters being singletons. The source material was CD4+ or CD8+ T cells sorted from blood, sampled in a trial of the OX40 agonist ivuxolimab. The receptors shown here come from an adult with an advanced solid tumor such as melanoma, head and neck, liver or kidney cancer.

This clone was counted a few times. This sequence joins TRBV18 and TRBJ1-1, with D maybe TRBD1 (6 bases). Germline-derived CDR1 and CDR2 are KGHSH and LQKENI. The V gene lost 3 bases and the J gene lost 4 bases, with 15 bases spanning the gap. The CDR3 is 15 amino acids. The CDR3 region is CASSPTGPGGTEAFF. The CDR3 DNA follows: TGTGCCAGCTCACCTACAGGGCCGGGGGGCACTGAAGCTTTCTTT.

A few counts support this clone. The genes are TRBV27 and TRBJ2-1; 15 bases fit TRBD2. Trimming removed 7 bases from V and 7 bases from J; junction bases left unmatched: 8. Per the germline V gene, CDR1 is MNHEY and CDR2 is SMNVEV (reference sequence). The CDR3 has 16 amino acids. DNA of the CDR3: TGTGCCAGCACCGAAGGGGGGACTAGCGGGAGGAATGAGCAGTTCTTC. Protein: CASTEGGTSGRNEQFF.

This clone came up a few times. The chain joins TRBV30 to TRBJ1-2; unclear D gene. Looked up from germline, CDR1 is GTSNPN and CDR2 is SVGIG (reference sequence). Between the trimmed V and J ends, which lost 0 bases and 5 bases, there was a span of 10 bases. The CDR3 runs to 13 residues. CDR3 coding DNA: TGTGCCTGGAGTGTACATAATAGTTATGGCTACACCTTC. Amino acid sequence: CAWSVHNSYGYTF.

This rearrangement joins TRBV7-9 to TRBJ2-7, with 8 nucleotides matching TRBD2. CDR3 size: 15 residues. Trimming at V came to 5 bases and at J to 0 bases, leaving 6 bases not matched to a gene. Germline CDR1 reads SEHNR; CDR2 reads FQNEAQ (reference sequence). CDR3 in amino acids: CASSRREGYSYEQYF. Written as DNA, the CDR3 is TGTGCCAGCAGCCGCCGGGAGGGATACTCCTACGAGCAGTACTTC.

J is TRBJ2-3 and V is TRBV11-2; 10 bases are a match to TRBD1. Germline V lookup: CDR1 SGHAT, CDR2 FQNNGV. CDR3 length: 15 residues. After removal of 4 bases from V and 2 bases from J, the junction contained 3 bases not matched to a gene. CDR3 DNA: TGTGCCAGCAGCTGGGGGACAGGGGTCACAGATACGCAGTATTTT. Translated: CASSWGTGVTDTQYF.

The chain carries TRBV7-9 and TRBJ2-1; TRBD1 might be the D (7 bases). CDR3 length: 14 residues. V lost 5 bases and J 8 bases, leaving 16 bases between the germline ends. The germline gives CDR1 SEHNR, CDR2 FQNEAQ (reference sequence). In nucleotides, the CDR3 is TGTGCCAGCAGCGCCCGGACAGGAGGGGATGAGCAGTTCTTC. Translation gives CASSARTGGDEQFF.

This chain joins TRBV7-8 and TRBJ1-1; no firm D call. The CDR3 covers 13 residues. Trimming removed 6 bases from V and 1 base from J, with 9 bases in between. Germline CDR1 SGHVS, CDR2 FQNEAQ. CDR3 sequence: CASRMDGNTEAFF. The DNA for the CDR3 is TGTGCCAGCAGAATGGACGGGAACACTGAAGCTTTCTTT.

The chain recombines TRBV6-5 with TRBJ2-7, with D possibly TRBD1 on 5 matching bases. Germline V lookup: CDR1 MNHEY, CDR2 SVGAGI. This CDR3 has 15 amino acids. Trimming took off 2 bases at V and 0 bases at J, with 11 bases between the two ends. The CDR3 reads CASSYGATGSYEQYF. Written as DNA, the CDR3 is TGTGCCAGCAGTTACGGGGCGACGGGCTCCTACGAGCAGTACTTC.

This clone was counted once. The chain uses TRBV18 and TRBJ1-1; D remains unclear. The CDR3 extends over 13 amino acids. Trimming pared 2 bases from V and 7 bases from J, leaving 11 bases between. The germline gives CDR1 KGHSH, CDR2 LQKENI. The CDR3 sequence: CASSPALWDEAFF. Here the CDR3 DNA reads TGTGCCAGCTCACCAGCACTGTGGGATGAAGCTTTCTTT.

The V gene is TRBV14, the J gene TRBJ1-1; perhaps TRBD1 as D (5 bases). Trimming shortened V by 3 bases and J by 12 bases, and 20 bases separated the two germline ends. This CDR3 contains 14 residues. Germline CDR1 reads SGHDN; CDR2 reads FVKESK. The CDR3 loop reads CASSHTMRGRHPFF. CDR3 DNA sequence: TGTGCCAGCAGCCACACTATGAGGGGTCGACACCCTTTCTTT.

This chain links TRBV10-3 with TRBJ2-7, with 7 bases matching TRBD1. CDR1 ENHRY and CDR2 SYGVKD come from the germline V gene. The CDR3 is 12 residues long. J was trimmed by 6 bases and V by 6 bases; bases with no gene match: 5. CDR3 bases: TGTGCCATCAGCAGACAGGGTAGCGAGCAGTACTTC. This encodes CAISRQGSEQYF.

The chain links TRBV28 to TRBJ2-7; 10 bases align to TRBD2. V lost 5 bases, J lost 1 base, and 8 bases stayed unmatched. The CDR3 has 16 amino acids. Per the germline V gene, CDR1 is MDHEN and CDR2 is SYDVKM. The CDR3: CASSPASAGGSYEQYF. In nucleotides, the CDR3 is TGTGCCAGCAGTCCCGCCTCAGCGGGAGGGTCCTACGAGCAGTACTTC.

The gene calls are TRBV6-1 and TRBJ1-6; TRBD1 agrees at 9 bases. Trimming took 4 bases from V and 7 from J; bases not matched to a gene: 2. Germline lookup yields CDR1 MNHNS and CDR2 SASEGT. The CDR3 extends over 14 amino acids. CDR3: CASSAGQGNSPLHF. The CDR3 bases are TGTGCCAGCAGTGCGGGACAGGGCAATTCACCCCTCCACTTT.

The chain recombines TRBV5-4 with TRBJ1-1, with TRBD1 matching over 8 bases. J lost 4 bases, V lost 0 bases, and 2 bases had no gene match. CDR1 is SGHNT and CDR2 is YYREEE in the germline V gene (reference sequence). The CDR3 is made up of 14 amino acids. The CDR3 nucleotides read TGTGCCAGCAGCTTGGGTGGGACAGGCACTGAAGCTTTCTTT. This codes for CASSLGGTGTEAFF. Supplemented by reference TRBV5-4 and TRBJ1-1, the full variable domain reads ETGVTQSPTHLIKTRGQQVTLRCSSQSGHNTVSWYQQALGQGPQFIFQYYREEENGRGNFPPRFSGLQFPNYSSELNVNALELDDSALYLCASSLGGTGTEAFFGQGTRLTVV.

This chain joins TRBV5-1 and TRBJ2-7, with 9 bases identical to TRBD1. The junction had 13 bases not matched to a gene; V was cut back by 4 bases and J by 5 bases. The germline V gene encodes CDR1 SGHRS and CDR2 YFSETQ. This CDR3 contains 16 residues. CDR3 amino acids: CASSARLGQGENEQYF. The CDR3, as DNA: TGCGCCAGCAGCGCAAGACTGGGACAGGGAGAGAACGAGCAGTACTTC. Filled out from reference TRBV5-1 and TRBJ2-7, the complete variable domain reads KAGVTQTPRYLIKTRGQQVTLSCSPISGHRSVSWYQQTPGQGLQFLFEYFSETQRNKGNFPGRFSGRQFSNSRSEMNVSTLELGDSALYLCASSARLGQGENEQYFGPGTRLTVT.

The chain couples TRBV4-2 to TRBJ2-7; 7 bases line up with TRBD1. The CDR3 contains 15 residues. Germline V gene sequence: CDR1 LGHNA, CDR2 YNFKEQ. The junction had 8 bases not matched to a gene; V was cut back by 3 bases and J by 3 bases. As DNA, the CDR3 is TGTGCCAGCAGCCAGACGACAGGGACCCTCTACGAGCAGTACTTC. Its protein product is CASSQTTGTLYEQYF.

The CDR3 is CASTSGQGYDTDTQYF. The DNA of the CDR3 is TGCGCCAGCACGTCGGGACAAGGATACGACACAGATACGCAGTATTTT. This rearrangement joins TRBV5-1 to TRBJ2-3; D is possibly TRBD1 (6 bases). Per germline, CDR1 SGHRS and CDR2 YFSETQ. V was pared by 6 bases and J by 2 bases, with 19 bases between. The CDR3 contains 16 residues. Full variable domain (remainder filled in from reference TRBV5-1 and TRBJ2-3): KAGVTQTPRYLIKTRGQQVTLSCSPISGHRSVSWYQQTPGQGLQFLFEYFSETQRNKGNFPGRFSGRQFSNSRSEMNVSTLELGDSALYLCASTSGQGYDTDTQYFGPGTRLTVL.

The J gene is TRBJ2-5, the V gene TRBV5-1; 7 bases align to TRBD2. The CDR3 sequence is 15 residues long. Germline assignment: CDR1 SGHRS and CDR2 YFSETQ. Trimming cost V 3 bases and J 4 bases; bases outside gene matches: 9. CDR3 loop: CASSWGAGGGETQYF. The CDR3 DNA sequence: TGCGCCAGCAGCTGGGGCGCGGGCGGGGGAGAGACCCAGTACTTC. The full variable domain, its missing parts supplied by reference TRBV5-1 and TRBJ2-5, is KAGVTQTPRYLIKTRGQQVTLSCSPISGHRSVSWYQQTPGQGLQFLFEYFSETQRNKGNFPGRFSGRQFSNSRSEMNVSTLELGDSALYLCASSWGAGGGETQYFGPGTRLLVL.

The CDR3 nucleotides are TGTGCCAGCAGTTACTGGGGGGATCAGCCCCAGCATTTT. Amino acids: CASSYWGDQPQHF. The chain carries TRBV6-5 and TRBJ1-5; D might be TRBD1 (5 bases). Germline V CDR1 and CDR2: MNHEY, SVGAGI. This CDR3 is 13 amino acids long. The V gene lost 1 base and the J gene lost 5 bases, with 6 bases spanning the gap.

The genes are TRBV30 and TRBJ1-3; D remains ambiguous. The CDR3 is 15 amino acids. With 0 bases removed from V and 0 bases from J, the gap between germline ends came to 9 bases. Germline V lookup: CDR1 GTSNPN, CDR2 SVGIG (reference sequence). CDR3 loop: CAWSVKPDSGNTIYF. The CDR3 region has the DNA TGTGCCTGGAGTGTTAAGCCGGACTCTGGAAACACCATATATTTT.

The chain uses TRBV5-1 and TRBJ2-1; a possible D gene is TRBD2 (5 bases). The CDR3 is 14 residues long. The germline gives CDR1 SGHRS, CDR2 YFSETQ. Trimming pared 2 bases from V and 4 bases from J, leaving 10 bases between. CDR3 bases: TGCGCCAGCAGCTTACCTAGCTCATACAATGAGCAGTTCTTC. Its protein product is CASSLPSSYNEQFF.